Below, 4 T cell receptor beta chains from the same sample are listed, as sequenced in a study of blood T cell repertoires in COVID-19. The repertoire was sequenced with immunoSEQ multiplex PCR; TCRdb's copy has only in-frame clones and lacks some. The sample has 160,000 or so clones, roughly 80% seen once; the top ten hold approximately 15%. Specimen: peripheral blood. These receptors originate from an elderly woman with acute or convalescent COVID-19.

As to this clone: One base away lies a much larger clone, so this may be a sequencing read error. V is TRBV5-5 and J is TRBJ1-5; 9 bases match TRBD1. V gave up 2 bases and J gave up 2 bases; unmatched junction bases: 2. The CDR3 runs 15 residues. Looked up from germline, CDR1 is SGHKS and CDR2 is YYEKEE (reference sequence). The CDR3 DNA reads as TGTGCCAGCAGCTTTACAGGGGGCGGCAATCAGCCCCAGCATTTT. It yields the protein CASSFTGGGNQPQHF.

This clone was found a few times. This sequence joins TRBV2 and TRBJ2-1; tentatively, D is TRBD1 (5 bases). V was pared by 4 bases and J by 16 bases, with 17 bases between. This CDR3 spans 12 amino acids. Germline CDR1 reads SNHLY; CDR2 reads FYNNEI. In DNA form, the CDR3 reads TGTGCCAGCAGTGCAAGACAGAAGGTGAGATTCTTC. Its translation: CASSARQKVRFF.

The CDR3 region is CASSFTTEAAFF. The CDR3 coding sequence is TGTGCCAGCAGTTTTACGACCGAGGCGGCTTTCTTT. The gene calls are TRBV12-3 or TRBV12-4 and TRBJ1-1; no clear D gene. There are 12 residues in the CDR3. Trimming took 3 bases from V and 11 from J, leaving 13 bases between them.

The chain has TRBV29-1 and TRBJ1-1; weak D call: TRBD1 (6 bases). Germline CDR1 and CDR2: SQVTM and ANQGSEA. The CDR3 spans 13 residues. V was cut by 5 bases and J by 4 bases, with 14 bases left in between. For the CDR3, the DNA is TGCAGCGTTACCCAGGGGCGCGGCACTGAAGCTTTCTTT. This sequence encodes CSVTQGRGTEAFF.